This T cell receptor (beta chain) was observed in a study of cytomegalovirus exposure and HLA in healthy donors. Regarding this clone: Its target is unknown.

The PCR had 60 Vbeta and 13 Jbeta primers. TCRdb's table, derived via immunoSEQ multiplex PCR, lists solely in-frame clones and lacks some. The table includes fewer than 250,000 clones, 60% to 80% detected once. CDR1 and CDR2 (germline): SGHTA, FQGNSA. This CDR3 spans 15 amino acids. Losses at the gene ends were 2 bases for V and 5 bases for J; bases not matched to a gene: 6. Study results and caveats: Analysis was carried out at a later point, and it linked a missense DCLRE1C variant to TCR beta V- and J-gene trimming.

Input material: PBMCs. V gene TRBV7-2 combines with J gene TRBJ2-3, with 8 bases aligning to TRBD2. The sequence was obtained from a male donor in good health and CMV-seronegative. CDR3 in amino acids: CASSLPGGPQDTQYF. The CDR3 bases are TGTGCCAGCAGCTTACCGGGGGGGCCCCAAGATACGCAGTATTTT.